These 16 T cell receptor beta chains were sequenced from one sample in a study of OX40 agonist ivuxolimab in advanced cancers. The library was made by the immunoSEQ multiplex PCR assay. In TCRdb, the immuneACCESS table is reduced to in-frame sequences with V and J assigned. These tables do not hold every clone; where another copy was compared, an unresolved V gene accounts for under half, and the others remain unexplained. Present in this sample are 48,000 or so clones, around 80% of which were seen just once. Around 7.1% of the sample comes from the top ten. The specimen was CD4+ or CD8+ T cells sorted from blood, collected in a trial of the OX40 agonist ivuxolimab. These receptors all come from an adult with an advanced solid tumor such as melanoma, head and neck, liver or kidney cancer.

The rearrangement links TRBV29-1 to TRBJ2-3; the match to TRBD2 covers 9 bases. Trimming removed 6 bases from V and 2 bases from J; junction bases left unmatched: 6. Germline V CDR1 and CDR2: SQVTM, ANQGSEA. This CDR3 is 14 amino acids long. This chain's CDR3 is CSVRLAELTDTQYF. The CDR3 coding sequence is TGCAGCGTAAGACTAGCGGAACTCACAGATACGCAGTATTTT.

CDR3 in DNA: TGCGCCAGCAGTGACGAGGGGGCGAAGGAAACTGAAGCTTTCTTT. Translation gives CASSDEGAKETEAFF. The J gene is TRBJ1-1, the V gene TRBV10-1, with 7 bases fitting TRBD1. Looked up from germline, CDR1 is WNHNN and CDR2 is SYGVQD (reference sequence). The length of the CDR3 is 15 residues. V lost 3 bases to trimming and J lost 5 bases; unmatched junction nucleotides: 9.

This chain uses TRBV10-2 with TRBJ2-7, with unresolved D. Germline values: CDR1 WSHSY, CDR2 SAAADI. V was pared by 3 bases and J by 0 bases, with 15 bases between. This CDR3 spans 16 amino acids. The CDR3 sequence: CASSEHTPLSSYEQYF. The DNA of the CDR3 is TGCGCCAGCAGTGAACATACACCTTTAAGCTCCTACGAGCAGTACTTC.

Concerning this clone: Different DNA sequences within this sample yield the same CDR3. The V gene is TRBV18, the J gene TRBJ1-1; no definite D call. From germline, CDR1 is KGHSH and CDR2 LQKENI. Deletions cut 3 bases from V and 2 bases from J, with 13 bases between. The CDR3 is 15 residues long. The CDR3 region has the DNA TGTGCCAGCTCACCGCCGCTGGGCCTTAACACTGAAGCTTTCTTT. Translating gives CASSPPLGLNTEAFF.

The chain combines TRBV6-1 with TRBJ1-1; D is undetermined. The CDR3 length is 14 residues. The ends were cut back, 5 bases at V and 0 bases at J, with 10 bases in the middle. Per germline, CDR1 MNHNS and CDR2 SASEGT. Here the CDR3 reads CASSSGRLNTEAFF. The CDR3 DNA is TGTGCCAGCAGTTCCGGACGGCTGAACACTGAAGCTTTCTTT.

This clone was detected a few times. The chain employs TRBV19 and TRBJ2-1; 7 bases agree with TRBD1. V lost 6 bases, J lost 0 bases, and 8 bases stayed unmatched. The CDR3 runs 16 residues. The germline gives CDR1 LNHDA, CDR2 SQIVND (reference sequence). CDR3 DNA sequence: TGTGCCAGTAGAGAGACAGGGTTTAGCTCCTACAATGAGCAGTTCTTC. Translated: CASRETGFSSYNEQFF.

The V and J genes are TRBV10-3 and TRBJ2-1; 8 bases fit TRBD1. The CDR3 spans 12 residues. In germline, CDR1 is ENHRY, CDR2 SYGVKD. The V gene end was trimmed by 6 bases and the J gene end by 9 bases; junction bases not matched to a gene: 4. The CDR3 sequence is CAIREQGGEQFF. The CDR3 region has the DNA TGTGCCATCAGGGAACAGGGGGGTGAGCAGTTCTTC.

V gene TRBV12-2 combines with J gene TRBJ2-1; TRBD2, the table's D call, lacks a check against the DNA. TRBV12-2 is described as a pseudogene. This CDR3 is 15 amino acids long. The CDR3 DNA reads as TGTGCAAGTCGCTTACCGGGAACAAAAAACAATGAGCAGTTCTTC. The encoded protein is CASRLPGTKNNEQFF.

The V call is TRBV5-5, the J call TRBJ2-7; 12 nucleotides agree with TRBD2. Germline loops: CDR1 SGHKS, CDR2 YYEKEE (reference sequence). The V segment lost 4 bases and the J segment 2 bases; nucleotides outside the gene matches: 4. The CDR3 contains 15 residues. The CDR3: CASSLGLAGTYEQYF. The CDR3 nucleotides are TGTGCCAGCAGCCTCGGACTAGCGGGAACCTACGAGCAGTACTTC.

Only a few counts were recorded for this clone. J is TRBJ2-3 and V is TRBV7-9; no firm D call. Germline CDR1 reads SEHNR; CDR2 reads FQNEAQ (reference sequence). V was pared by 1 base and J by 5 bases, with 7 bases between. This CDR3 has 13 residues. CDR3 sequence reads: CASSLDLEDTQYF. DNA for the CDR3: TGTGCCAGCAGCTTAGATCTAGAAGATACGCAGTATTTT.

The rearrangement uses TRBV6-7 and TRBJ2-3; D is possibly TRBD1 (6 bases). TRBV6-7 is flagged as an ORF with uncertain function. The V end lost 1 base, the J end lost 0 bases, and 14 bases lay between the germline ends. This CDR3 region has 17 residues. Here the CDR3 DNA reads TGTGCCAGCAGTTACTACTGGGACACCCCTAGCACAGATACGCAGTATTTT. Translated: CASSYYWDTPSTDTQYF.

The V and J genes are TRBV19 and TRBJ1-4; D is ambiguous. This CDR3 has 15 amino acids. CDR1 and CDR2 (germline): LNHDA, SQIVND (reference sequence). V was clipped by 0 bases and J by 3 bases, with 8 bases between them. CDR3 residues: CASSIENISNEKLFF. CDR3 nucleotide sequence: TGTGCCAGTAGTATAGAAAACATTTCTAATGAAAAACTGTTTTTT.

This rearrangement joins TRBV5-4 to TRBJ2-1; D ambiguous. With 0 bases removed from V and 7 bases from J, the gap between germline ends came to 8 bases. The CDR3 extends over 13 amino acids. Germline CDR1 is SGHNT and CDR2 is YYREEE (reference sequence). The CDR3, as DNA: TGTGCCAGCAGCTTGGGGACGCGAAATGAGCAGTTCTTC. Its translation: CASSLGTRNEQFF. Filled out from reference TRBV5-4 and TRBJ2-1, the complete variable domain reads ETGVTQSPTHLIKTRGQQVTLRCSSQSGHNTVSWYQQALGQGPQFIFQYYREEENGRGNFPPRFSGLQFPNYSSELNVNALELDDSALYLCASSLGTRNEQFFGPGTRLTVL.

This rearrangement joins TRBV7-8 to TRBJ2-1, with TRBD1 matching over 11 bases. Trimming took 0 bases from V and 10 from J; bases not matched to a gene: 11. Per the germline V gene, CDR1 is SGHVS and CDR2 is FQNEAQ. The CDR3 has 17 residues. This chain's CDR3 is CASSLALGQGATQEQFF. The DNA for the CDR3 is TGTGCCAGCAGCTTAGCTCTTGGACAGGGGGCCACACAAGAGCAGTTCTTC.

The rearrangement links TRBV11-3 to TRBJ2-7, with 14 bases fitting TRBD2. This CDR3 contains 18 residues. Germline CDR1 reads SGHNT; CDR2 reads YENEEA. V lost 5 bases, J lost 5 bases, and 14 bases stayed unmatched. CDR3 nucleotide sequence: TGTGCCAGCAGCCCCCCTCCTTGGGGACTAGCGGGAGCTAACGAGCAGTACTTC. This sequence encodes CASSPPPWGLAGANEQYF.

This clone appeared a few times. The chain uses TRBV19 and TRBJ1-6; D not resolved. The V end lost 5 bases, the J end lost 7 bases, and 9 bases lay between the germline ends. The CDR3 totals 13 residues. Germline assignment: CDR1 LNHDA and CDR2 SQIVND (reference sequence). The CDR3 is CASSGRANSPLHF. The CDR3 DNA reads TGTGCCAGTAGTGGGAGAGCCAATTCACCCCTCCACTTT.